A selection of T cell receptor beta chains follows, all from one sample in a study of shared clonotypes between healthy human individuals. Sequencing was performed with immunoSEQ multiplex PCR; in TCRdb, only in-frame clones are kept and a portion is missing. The sample holds about a million clones, less than 85% seen once. Material for sequencing was memory CD4+ T cells sorted from blood. The receptors originated from a man aged 18 to 30 in good health. Both conserved end residues are part of each CDR3.

V gene | CDR3 protein
TRBV14 | CASSQERGLGRTF
TRBV2 | CASSEQGGGRQYF
TRBV10-3 | CAIRAGNTIYF
TRBV10-3 | CAIGDYEQYF
TRBV18 | CASSPPGGGAGTQYF
TRBV7-9 | CASSVGGLSSDTQYF
TRBV6-6 | CASSAAISAEAFF
TRBV5-6 | CASSLGRGSSYGYTF
TRBV19 | CASSTTANTEAFF
TRBV5-1 | CASSLAGREGQNEQFF
TRBV6-5 | CASSYSDRGALGYTF
TRBV6-5 | CASSRQGGTDTQYF
TRBV5-4 | CASSLDRTNEKLFF
TRBV5-1 | CASSFDGGSGNTIYF
TRBV14 | CASSHVTEAFF
TRBV9 | CASSGGGNTIYF
TRBV20-1 | CSAQETGELFF
TRBV6-1 | CASSLSGASYEQYF
TRBV5-1 | CASSPSLSYGEQFF
TRBV10-2 | CASSEVGFGSGNEQFF
TRBV7-2 | CASSLVERRGEQFF
TRBV25-1 | CASSELGNSYEQYF
TRBV4-3 | CASSQELAYPYEQYF
TRBV10-3 | CAISWTTTDTQYF
TRBV27 | CASSRGVNQPQHF
TRBV6-6 | CASSGRGQTTDTQYF
TRBV6-1 | CASKAGPLNTEAFF
TRBV9 | CASNDGVYGYTF
TRBV7-2 | CASSLDNNYGYTF
TRBV11-2 | CASSLGPGAYEQYF
TRBV11-2 | CASSLGSDAYADTQYF
TRBV9 | CASSVGAGGHEKLFF
TRBV10-3 | CAISGPLPYEQYF
TRBV6-1 | CASSRIRLNTDTQYF
TRBV29-1 | CSTLQGYEQYF
TRBV28 | CASSTGQAYTEAFF
TRBV2 | CASSVRTANTGELFF
TRBV7-8 | CASSADRAQLNTEAFF
TRBV7-8 | CASRVGSSGANVLTF
TRBV5-7 | CASPEASTDTQYF
TRBV5-4 | CASSLDQLPEAFF
TRBV7-2 | CASSPYRGQGPDTQYF
TRBV7-2 | CASSLVWGRGQGVGDYTF
TRBV7-9 | CASDYNDRDSGEQYF
TRBV19 | CASNRDRVTGELFF
TRBV9 | CASSSGLAGPSTDTQYF
TRBV10-1 | CASSSGGNSPLHF
TRBV5-1 | CASSPTGATGGYTF
TRBV5-4 | CASSSPGTSGSPLHF
TRBV6-5 | CASSWTSGGAYEQYF
TRBV2 | CASSGQGTNEPQHF
TRBV29-1 | CSVGGDTAPYEQYF